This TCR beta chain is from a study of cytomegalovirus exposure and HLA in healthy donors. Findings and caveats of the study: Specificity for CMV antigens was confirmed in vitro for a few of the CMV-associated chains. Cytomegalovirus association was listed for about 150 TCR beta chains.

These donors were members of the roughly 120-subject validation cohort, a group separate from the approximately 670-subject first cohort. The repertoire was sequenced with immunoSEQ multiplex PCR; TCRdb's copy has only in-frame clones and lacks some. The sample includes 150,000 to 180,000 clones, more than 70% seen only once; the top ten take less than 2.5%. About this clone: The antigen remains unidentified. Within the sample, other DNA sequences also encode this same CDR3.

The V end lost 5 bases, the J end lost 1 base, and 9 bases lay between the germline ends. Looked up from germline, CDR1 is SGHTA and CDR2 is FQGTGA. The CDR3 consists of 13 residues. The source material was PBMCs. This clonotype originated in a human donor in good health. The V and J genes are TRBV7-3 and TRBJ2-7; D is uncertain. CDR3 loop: CASSPGGSYEQYF. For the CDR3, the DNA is TGTGCCAGCAGCCCTGGCGGATCCTACGAGCAGTACTTC.